Below are 21 T cell receptor beta chains sequenced from a single sample in a study of blood T cell repertoires in COVID-19. Profiling relied on immunoSEQ multiplex PCR, and the TCRdb table lists in-frame clones only, not all of them. The data contain 40,000 to 50,000 clones, about 82% of them seen just once; the ten biggest clones take up under 6%. Sequenced sample: peripheral blood. These receptors came from a man aged 50 to 60 with active COVID-19.

The chain recombines TRBV5-3 with TRBJ2-1; no reliable D call. TRBV5-3 is sorted into the ORF group, with uncertain function. V was clipped by 6 bases and J by 2 bases, with 9 bases between them. The CDR3 contains 13 residues. In nucleotides, the CDR3 is TGTGCCAGAAAAGCCGAGGCCTACAATGAGCAGTTCTTC. This sequence encodes CARKAEAYNEQFF.

The chain couples TRBV4-1 to TRBJ2-3; 9 nucleotides agree with TRBD1. CDR3 length: 16 residues. Per the germline V gene, CDR1 is MGHRA and CDR2 is YSYEKL. Trimming took 0 bases from V and 6 from J; bases not matched to a gene: 7. The CDR3 nucleotides read TGCGCCAGCAGCCAAGAGGGGACAGGGTCGCCCGATACGCAGTATTTT. Protein: CASSQEGTGSPDTQYF.

The table lists this clone with many counts. This rearrangement joins TRBV5-1 to TRBJ1-6, with a possible D match to TRBD1 (5 bases). Trimming removed 0 bases from V and 9 bases from J, with 13 bases in between. Germline V CDR1 and CDR2: SGHRS, YFSETQ. This CDR3 contains 15 residues. CDR3 coding DNA: TGCGCCAGCAGCTTGGTGCCAGGGTTCGGTTCACCCCTCCACTTT. Translation gives CASSLVPGFGSPLHF.

The V gene is TRBV9, the J gene TRBJ1-2; TRBD1 agrees at 7 bases. CDR1 is SGDLS, CDR2 YYNGEE, per germline. This CDR3 has 17 residues. With 1 base clipped from V and 6 bases from J, the junction kept 15 bases outside the gene matches. CDR3 coding DNA: TGTGCCAGCAGCGTAAGCCCCTCCGGCAGGGGGAGCGATGGCTACACCTTC. This codes for CASSVSPSGRGSDGYTF. Full variable domain (remainder filled in from reference TRBV9 and TRBJ1-2): DSGVTQTPKHLITATGQRVTLRCSPRSGDLSVYWYQQSLDQGLQFLIQYYNGEERAKGNILERFSAQQFPDLHSELNLSSLELGDSALYFCASSVSPSGRGSDGYTFGSGTRLTVV.

This clone was counted only a few times. The rearrangement joins TRBV5-1 to TRBJ2-7, with TRBD2 matching over 14 bases. The CDR3 is 17 residues long. J gave up 7 bases and V 4 bases, and 13 bases lay outside the gene matches. The germline V gene encodes CDR1 SGHRS and CDR2 YFSETQ. CDR3: CASSRGTSGRASGEQYF. The CDR3 region has the DNA TGCGCCAGCAGCCGAGGGACTAGCGGGAGAGCTTCGGGGGAGCAGTACTTC. Complete variable domain (other parts from reference TRBV5-1 and TRBJ2-7): KAGVTQTPRYLIKTRGQQVTLSCSPISGHRSVSWYQQTPGQGLQFLFEYFSETQRNKGNFPGRFSGRQFSNSRSEMNVSTLELGDSALYLCASSRGTSGRASGEQYFGPGTRLTVT.

The rearrangement links TRBV19 to TRBJ2-1, with D possibly being TRBD2 (6 bases). Trimming stripped 1 base from V and 9 bases from J, with 10 bases between. The CDR3 sequence is 13 residues long. Per germline, CDR1 LNHDA and CDR2 SQIVND (reference sequence). The CDR3 loop reads CASSIGGGIEQFF. Written as DNA, the CDR3 is TGTGCCAGTAGTATAGGAGGCGGGATTGAGCAGTTCTTC.

The chain joins TRBV11-3 to TRBJ2-1; D is uncertain. CDR3 length equals 14 residues. The germline gives CDR1 SGHNT, CDR2 YENEEA. Trimming left V 3 bases short and J 1 base short, with 7 bases between. Here the CDR3 reads CASSLFGSYNEQFF. CDR3 in DNA: TGTGCCAGCAGCTTGTTCGGGTCCTACAATGAGCAGTTCTTC.

The gene calls are TRBV2 and TRBJ1-6; D gene ambiguous. The V end was cut by 7 bases, the J end by 4 bases, with 14 bases between. Looked up from germline, CDR1 is SNHLY and CDR2 is FYNNEI. The CDR3 is made up of 15 amino acids. CDR3 sequence reads: CASMLREGYNSPLHF. The CDR3 DNA sequence: TGTGCCAGCATGCTCCGGGAGGGATATAATTCACCCCTCCACTTT.

The rearrangement uses TRBV18 and TRBJ1-1; no firm D call. Germline loops: CDR1 KGHSH, CDR2 LQKENI. The V and J ends lost 1 base and 4 bases respectively, with 10 bases between them. The CDR3 extends over 14 amino acids. The CDR3 is CASSPLTMGTEAFF. The CDR3 coding sequence is TGTGCCAGCTCACCACTAACTATGGGCACTGAAGCTTTCTTT.

The chain couples TRBV10-3 to TRBJ2-5, with a possible D match to TRBD2 (6 bases). CDR1 is ENHRY and CDR2 is SYGVKD in the germline V gene. The CDR3 runs 13 residues. V was cut by 10 bases and J by 4 bases, with 16 bases left in between. The CDR3: CATAGGAGETQYF. For the CDR3, the DNA is TGTGCCACCGCTGGTGGAGCGGGAGAGACCCAGTACTTC.

The V call is TRBV19, the J call TRBJ1-5; D remains unclear. Germline V gives CDR1 LNHDA, CDR2 SQIVND (reference sequence). The V and J ends lost 2 bases and 1 base respectively, with 6 bases between them. This CDR3 is built from 14 residues. CDR3 nucleotides: TGTGCCAGTAGTATATACAGCAGCAATCAGCCCCAGCATTTT. Encoded protein: CASSIYSSNQPQHF. Combining the CDR3 with reference TRBV19 and TRBJ1-5 gives the whole variable domain DGGITQSPKYLFRKEGQNVTLSCEQNLNHDAMYWYRQDPGQGLRLIYYSQIVNDFQKGDIAEGYSVSREKKESFPLTVTSAQKNPTAFYLCASSIYSSNQPQHFGDGTRLSIL.

V and J are TRBV18 and TRBJ2-7, with D tentatively TRBD1 (6 bases). Trimming took 3 bases from V and 0 from J, leaving 15 bases between them. The germline V gene has CDR1 KGHSH and CDR2 LQKENI. CDR3 length: 16 residues. CDR3 bases: TGTGCCAGCTCACCTAGTACAGGGCATATCTCCTACGAGCAGTACTTC. Amino acids: CASSPSTGHISYEQYF.

This chain connects TRBV7-8 to TRBJ2-3; D remains unclear. Germline V gives CDR1 SGHVS, CDR2 FQNEAQ. The CDR3 loop spans 12 amino acids. Trimming took off 5 bases at V and 6 bases at J, with 9 bases between the two ends. CDR3 bases: TGTGCCAGCAGCCGCTACGTCGATACGCAGTATTTT. As protein: CASSRYVDTQYF.

This clone has just one count. The rearrangement links TRBV18 to TRBJ2-2, with TRBD1 matching 7 bases. J lost 0 bases, V lost 3 bases, and 10 bases had no gene match. The CDR3 runs 18 residues. CDR1 is KGHSH and CDR2 is LQKENI in the germline V gene. This chain's CDR3 is CASSPRIQGSTNTGELFF. CDR3 in DNA: TGTGCCAGCTCACCGCGAATACAGGGGTCAACGAACACCGGGGAGCTGTTTTTT.

CDR3: CASSHLGSSNYGYTF. The DNA of the CDR3 is TGTGCCAGCAGCCACCTAGGGAGCAGTAACTATGGCTACACCTTC. This chain joins TRBV3-1 (or the pseudogene TRBV3-2) and TRBJ1-2, with D hard to call. There are 15 residues in the CDR3. V lost 3 bases to trimming and J lost 1 base, with 12 bases between them. Germline CDR1 is LGHDT and CDR2 is YNNKEL (reference sequence).

The genes are TRBV9 and TRBJ2-1, with D maybe TRBD2 (7 bases). Germline CDR1 is SGDLS and CDR2 is YYNGEE. Between the trimmed V and J ends, which lost 0 bases and 7 bases, there was a span of 17 bases. The CDR3 runs 16 residues. The CDR3 reads CASSVALAGAGNEQFF. The CDR3 DNA follows: TGTGCCAGCAGCGTAGCTCTCGCGGGGGCGGGGAATGAGCAGTTCTTC.

This clone ranks as medium-sized. CDR3 sequence reads: CASSDDPGQGYYGYTF. For the CDR3, the DNA is TGTGCCAGCAGTGACGATCCAGGACAGGGTTACTATGGCTACACCTTC. The chain combines TRBV6-4 with TRBJ1-2, with 8 positions matching TRBD1. The junction had 8 bases not matched to a gene; V was cut back by 2 bases and J by 3 bases. There are 16 residues in the CDR3. Per germline, CDR1 MRHNA and CDR2 SNTAGT.

The chain recombines TRBV13 with TRBJ2-3; D remains ambiguous. CDR3 length: 14 residues. The V gene's germline CDR1 is PRHDT and CDR2 FYEKMQ (reference sequence). Trimming shortened V by 1 base and J by 6 bases, and 11 bases separated the two germline ends. For the CDR3, the DNA is TGTGCCAGCAGCTTAGTGAGCAGGATCGATACGCAGTATTTT. Amino acids: CASSLVSRIDTQYF.

CDR3 in amino acids: CASSDRRRETQYF. DNA for the CDR3: TGTGCCAGCAGCGACCGGAGGAGAGAGACCCAGTACTTC. The chain carries TRBV7-8 and TRBJ2-5, with TRBD2 as a possible D gene (5 bases). The CDR3 consists of 13 residues. V was clipped by 5 bases and J by 4 bases, with 11 bases between them. CDR1 is SGHVS, CDR2 FQNEAQ, per germline.

The chain is built from TRBV2 and TRBJ1-3; 8 bases fit TRBD1. The V segment lost 11 bases and the J segment 5 bases; nucleotides outside the gene matches: 5. Per germline, CDR1 SNHLY and CDR2 FYNNEI. This CDR3 has 12 residues. CDR3 nucleotide sequence: TGTGCCGGGAGACAGGGGCGAAACACCATATATTTT. Translated: CAGRQGRNTIYF.

This chain joins TRBV2 and TRBJ2-7, with D possibly being TRBD1 (6 bases). Germline values: CDR1 SNHLY, CDR2 FYNNEI. This CDR3 is built from 12 residues. Deletions cut 6 bases from V and 9 bases from J, with 15 bases between. CDR3 sequence: CASSETGTRQYF. In nucleotides, the CDR3 is TGTGCCAGCAGCGAAACAGGGACCCGGCAGTACTTC.